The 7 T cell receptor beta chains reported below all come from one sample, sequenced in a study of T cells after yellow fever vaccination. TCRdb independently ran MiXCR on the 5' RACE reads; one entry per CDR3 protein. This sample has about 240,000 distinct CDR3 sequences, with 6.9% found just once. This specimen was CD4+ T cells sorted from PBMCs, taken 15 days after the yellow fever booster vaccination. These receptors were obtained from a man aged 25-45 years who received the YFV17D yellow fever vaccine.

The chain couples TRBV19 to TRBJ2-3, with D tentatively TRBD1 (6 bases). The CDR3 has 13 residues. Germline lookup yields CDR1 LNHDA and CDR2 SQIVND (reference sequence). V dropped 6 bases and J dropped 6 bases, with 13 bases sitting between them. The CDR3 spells CASSPPDRDTQYF. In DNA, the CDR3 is TGTGCCAGTAGCCCCCCTGACAGGGATACGCAGTATTTT.

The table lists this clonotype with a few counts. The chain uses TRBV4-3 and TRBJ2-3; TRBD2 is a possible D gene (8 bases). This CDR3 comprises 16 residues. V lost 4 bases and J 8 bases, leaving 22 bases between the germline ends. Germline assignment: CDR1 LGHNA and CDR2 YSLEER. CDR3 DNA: TGCGCCAGCAGCCTCAAAGGGGGCAGGAGCGGGGGTACGCAGTATTTT. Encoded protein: CASSLKGGRSGGTQYF.

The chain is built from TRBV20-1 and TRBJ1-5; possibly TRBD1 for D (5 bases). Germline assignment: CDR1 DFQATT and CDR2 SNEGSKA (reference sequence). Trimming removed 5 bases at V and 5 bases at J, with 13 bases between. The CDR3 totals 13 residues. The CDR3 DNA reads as TGCAGTGCTGGGACGGTAAAGGATCAGCCCCAGCATTTT. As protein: CSAGTVKDQPQHF.

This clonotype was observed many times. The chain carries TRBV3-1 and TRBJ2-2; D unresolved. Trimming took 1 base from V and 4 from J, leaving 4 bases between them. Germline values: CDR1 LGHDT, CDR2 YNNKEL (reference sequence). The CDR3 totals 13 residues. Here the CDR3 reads CASSQVGTGELFF. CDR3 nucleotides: TGTGCCAGCAGCCAAGTGGGCACCGGGGAGCTGTTTTTT. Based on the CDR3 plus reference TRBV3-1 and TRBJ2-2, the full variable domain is DTAVSQTPKYLVTQMGNDKSIKCEQNLGHDTMYWYKQDSKKFLKIMFSYNNKELIINETVPNRFSPKSPDKAHLNLHINSLELGDSAVYFCASSQVGTGELFFGEGSRLTVL.

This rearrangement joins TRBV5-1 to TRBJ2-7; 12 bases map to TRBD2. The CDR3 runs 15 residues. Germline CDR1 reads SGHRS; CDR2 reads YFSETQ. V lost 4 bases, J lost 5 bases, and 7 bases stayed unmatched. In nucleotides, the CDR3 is TGCGCCAGCAGCAGTACTAGCGGGAGGCAAAACGAGCAGTACTTC. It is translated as CASSSTSGRQNEQYF.

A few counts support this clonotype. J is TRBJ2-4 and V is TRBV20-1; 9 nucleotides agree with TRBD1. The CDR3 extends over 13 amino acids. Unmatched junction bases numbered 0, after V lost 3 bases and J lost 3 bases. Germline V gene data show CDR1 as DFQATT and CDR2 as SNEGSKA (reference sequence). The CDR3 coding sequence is TGCAGTGCTAGGGGACAGGGCAAAAACATTCAGTACTTC. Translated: CSARGQGKNIQYF.

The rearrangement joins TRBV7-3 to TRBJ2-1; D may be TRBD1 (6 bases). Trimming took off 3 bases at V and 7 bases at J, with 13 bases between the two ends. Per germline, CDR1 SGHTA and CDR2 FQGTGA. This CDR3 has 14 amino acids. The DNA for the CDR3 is TGTGCCAGCAGCTTCGGACAGAATGGTAATGAGCAGTTCTTC. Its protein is CASSFGQNGNEQFF.